This T cell receptor beta chain was retrieved from a study of blood T cell repertoires in COVID-19. Looking at the study overall: Acute-phase and convalescent COVID-19 samples originated in the United States, Italy and Spain.

Participants, about 18 to 95 years old, spanned 25 or so US areas. Cohorts were based on clinical histories the participants reported. The recovered donors of Cohort 3 showed two negative PCRs, clearance, or symptom resolution. Trimming stripped 0 bases from V and 3 bases from J, with 5 bases between. The germline CDR1 and CDR2 sequences are MNHNS and SASEGT. This CDR3 spans 13 amino acids. Sequenced by immunoSEQ multiplex PCR; TCRdb stores in-frame clones only, minus some. The sample has over 200,000 clones; 85% to 90% are singletons. The receptor was derived from a man between 18 and 29 years old who had recovered from COVID-19. Sequencing was done on a sample of PBMCs or T cells enriched from blood (not recorded which). The J gene is TRBJ1-2, the V gene TRBV6-1, with D unclear. The CDR3 is CASSEATDYGYTF. For the CDR3, the DNA is TGTGCCAGCAGTGAAGCAACAGACTATGGCTACACCTTC.